This T cell receptor beta chain is from a study of glioma-infiltrating T cells. Study details: Low-grade gliomas were grade II; glioblastomas were grade IV at initial diagnosis.

This clonotype was detected a few times. Its antigen is undetermined. The junction departs from the called germline gene at one end, perhaps through a read error. Germline CDR1 reads SEHNR; CDR2 reads FQNEAQ (reference sequence). The CDR3 runs to 13 residues. Using RNA template, CDR3s of TCR alpha and beta were amplified with iRepertoire arm-PCR. TCRdb reanalysed the multiplex PCR reads using MiXCR and keeps one entry per CDR3 protein. The sample consists of 300,000 to 450,000 distinct CDR3 sequences, 41% of them appearing once. General study results and limits: Only very few CDR3 sequences appeared in both tissue and blood. Patients with low tissue-blood divergence carried a signature set of shared blood CDR3 motifs. Tissue-blood divergence was below expectation in non-neoplastic patients, above in gliomas.

The sequencing sample was made of glioma tissue, nonneoplastic brain tissue, or PBMCs (not recorded which). The chain combines TRBV7-9 with TRBJ2-1, with D maybe TRBD1 (5 bases). The origin of this receptor is a human donor with low-grade glioma or glioblastoma, undergoing nonglioma brain surgery, or in good health (not recorded which). The CDR3 DNA follows: TGTGCCAGCACCTTAGGGGTGAACAATGAGCAGTTCTTC. Encoded protein: CASTLGVNNEQFF.